This T cell receptor beta chain was captured in a study of somatic mutations in cytotoxic T cells in rheumatoid arthritis. Overall study findings and caveats: Age-dependent increases in CD8+ clonality occurred in rheumatoid arthritis patients but not in healthy controls.

Trimming removed 5 bases from V and 5 bases from J; junction bases left unmatched: 6. Germline loops: CDR1 SEHNR, CDR2 FQNEAQ (reference sequence). This CDR3 is built from 15 residues. Here immunoSEQ multiplex PCR was the method, and the copy in TCRdb shows in-frame clones only, minus some. Of 15,000 to 20,000 clones listed, around 79% are singletons. Details on this clone: As yet, its antigen is unknown.

This receptor was taken from a woman aged 55-70 years in good health. The rearrangement uses TRBV7-9 and TRBJ2-1; the match to TRBD1 covers 10 bases. Sequenced: CD8+ T cells sorted from blood. The CDR3 sequence: CASSPEDRGDNEQFF. The CDR3 DNA sequence: TGTGCCAGCAGCCCAGAGGACAGGGGGGACAATGAGCAGTTCTTC.